This TCR beta chain originates from a study of shared clonotypes between healthy human individuals. Between the trimmed V and J ends, which lost 5 bases and 8 bases, there was a span of 9 bases. The CDR3 sequence is 11 residues long. Germline loops: CDR1 SEHNR, CDR2 FQNEAQ (reference sequence). Sequencing was performed with immunoSEQ multiplex PCR; in TCRdb, only in-frame clones are kept and a portion is missing. Of 600,000 or so clones listed, roughly 98% are singletons. Naive CD8 cells lacked CD45RO and underwent positive selection for CCR7, leaving out terminally differentiated effector memory CD45RA+ cells. Remarks on this clone: The sample has other DNA sequences that encode this CDR3 too.

This receptor was identified in a man aged 30-40 years in good health. Sequencing was performed on naive CD8+ T cells sorted from blood. V usage is TRBV7-9 and J usage is TRBJ1-1; D is perhaps TRBD1 (5 bases). DNA of the CDR3: TGTGCCAGCAGCCTAGGGGTAGAAGCTTTCTTT. Protein sequence: CASSLGVEAFF.